A selection of T cell receptor beta chains follows, all from one sample in a study of cytomegalovirus exposure and HLA in healthy donors. Data came from immunoSEQ multiplex PCR; TCRdb stores just in-frame clones and leaves some out. The profile shows around 110,000 clones, 79% of them singletons. The sample consisted of PBMCs. The receptor source for this set is a man younger than 40 in good health and CMV-seropositive. Both conserved end residues are part of each CDR3. The D gene is left open where the match is weak. Rows may omit the clone size; those that give it use once, few, many or a size class.

J gene: TRBJ2-7
clone size: .
V gene: TRBV7-9
D gene: TRBD1
CDR3 protein: CASSSTGAEAYEQYF
CDR3 DNA: TGTGCCAGCAGCTCGACAGGGGCGGAAGCCTACGAGCAGTACTTC

J gene: TRBJ2-7
clone size: .
V gene: TRBV7-2
D gene: .
CDR3 protein: CASSLVSGNEQYF
CDR3 DNA: TGTGCCAGCAGCTTAGTTTCGGGGAACGAGCAGTACTTC

J gene: TRBJ2-3
clone size: .
V gene: TRBV28
D gene: TRBD2
CDR3 protein: CASSRSGASTDTQYF
CDR3 DNA: TGTGCCAGCAGTAGGAGCGGGGCAAGCACAGATACGCAGTATTTT

J gene: TRBJ2-5
clone size: .
V gene: TRBV6-5
D gene: TRBD2
CDR3 protein: CASSYSSASGTREQYF
CDR3 DNA: TGTGCCAGCAGTTACTCGTCGGCTAGCGGGACGAGAGAGCAGTACTTC

J gene: TRBJ1-4
clone size: .
V gene: TRBV7-3
D gene: .
CDR3 protein: CASRFTRRTQGEKLFF
CDR3 DNA: TGTGCCAGCAGGTTTACCAGACGGACCCAGGGTGAAAAACTGTTTTTT

J gene: TRBJ2-6
clone size: .
V gene: TRBV29-1
D gene: TRBD1
CDR3 protein: CSVENRGDRGANGLTF
CDR3 DNA: TGCAGCGTTGAGAACAGGGGCGATCGTGGGGCCAACGGCCTGACTTTC

J gene: TRBJ2-7
clone size: .
V gene: TRBV7-2
D gene: .
CDR3 protein: CASSLGAGVAYEQYF
CDR3 DNA: TGTGCCAGCAGCTTGGGGGCGGGAGTGGCTTACGAGCAGTACTTC

J gene: TRBJ2-7
clone size: .
V gene: TRBV7-8
D gene: .
CDR3 protein: CASSLGHPIRSYEQYF
CDR3 DNA: TGTGCCAGCAGCCTCGGACACCCGATAAGAAGCTACGAGCAGTACTTC

J gene: TRBJ2-2
clone size: .
V gene: TRBV11-3
D gene: .
CDR3 protein: CASKRLATGELFF
CDR3 DNA: TGTGCCAGCAAACGTTTAGCAACGGGGGAGCTGTTTTTT

J gene: TRBJ2-3
clone size: .
V gene: TRBV4-2
D gene: .
CDR3 protein: CASSQEEGSDTQYF
CDR3 DNA: TGTGCCAGCAGCCAAGAAGAGGGATCAGATACGCAGTATTTT

J gene: TRBJ1-3
clone size: .
V gene: TRBV2
D gene: .
CDR3 protein: CASSRWGENTIYF
CDR3 DNA: TGTGCCAGCAGTCGCTGGGGGGAAAACACCATATATTTT

J gene: TRBJ1-3
clone size: .
V gene: TRBV23-1
D gene: .
CDR3 protein: CARRGGTQDTIYF
CDR3 DNA: TGCGCCAGAAGGGGGGGCACTCAGGACACCATATATTTT

J gene: TRBJ2-5
clone size: .
V gene: TRBV7-3
D gene: .
CDR3 protein: CASSLNIRGTQYF
CDR3 DNA: TGTGCCAGCAGCCTAAACATACGGGGGACCCAGTACTTC

J gene: TRBJ2-5
clone size: .
V gene: TRBV11-2
D gene: TRBD2
CDR3 protein: CASTLSGGQYF
CDR3 DNA: TGTGCCAGCACCCTCTCGGGAGGGCAGTACTTC

J gene: TRBJ2-7
clone size: once
V gene: TRBV25-1
D gene: TRBD2
CDR3 protein: CASTLAGDYEQYF
CDR3 DNA: TGTGCCAGCACGCTAGCGGGAGACTACGAGCAGTACTTC

J gene: TRBJ2-4
clone size: .
V gene: TRBV18
D gene: .
CDR3 protein: CASSLQAGKLAKNIQYF
CDR3 DNA: TGTGCCAGCTCACTACAGGCCGGAAAACTAGCCAAAAACATTCAGTACTTC

J gene: TRBJ2-3
clone size: few
V gene: TRBV7-3
D gene: .
CDR3 protein: CASSFSGNTQYF
CDR3 DNA: TGTGCCAGCAGCTTTTCAGGGAATACGCAGTATTTT

J gene: TRBJ2-2
clone size: .
V gene: TRBV6-1
D gene: TRBD2
CDR3 protein: CASRKQRGDTGELFF
CDR3 DNA: TGTGCCAGCAGAAAGCAGCGGGGGGACACCGGGGAGCTGTTTTTT

J gene: TRBJ1-1
clone size: .
V gene: TRBV30
D gene: TRBD1
CDR3 protein: CAWRTPGGRAFF
CDR3 DNA: TGTGCCTGGAGGACACCAGGGGGGAGAGCTTTCTTT

J gene: TRBJ1-6
clone size: .
V gene: TRBV4-3
D gene: .
CDR3 protein: CASSQETGTNSPLHF
CDR3 DNA: TGCGCCAGCAGCCAAGAGACAGGAACCAATTCACCCCTCCACTTT

J gene: TRBJ1-2
clone size: .
V gene: TRBV9
D gene: TRBD1
CDR3 protein: CASSGPGQGNYGYTF
CDR3 DNA: TGTGCCAGCAGCGGTCCGGGACAGGGGAACTATGGCTACACCTTC

J gene: TRBJ2-7
clone size: .
V gene: TRBV9
D gene: TRBD2
CDR3 protein: CASSPRLALYEQYF
CDR3 DNA: TGTGCCAGCAGCCCCCGACTAGCGTTGTACGAGCAGTACTTC

J gene: TRBJ2-3
clone size: .
V gene: TRBV5-1
D gene: TRBD2
CDR3 protein: CASSHPGTSGGAQYF
CDR3 DNA: TGCGCCAGCAGCCACCCCGGGACTAGCGGGGGGGCGCAGTATTTT

J gene: TRBJ2-2
clone size: .
V gene: TRBV7-2
D gene: .
CDR3 protein: CASSPRLNAGTGELFF
CDR3 DNA: TGTGCCAGCAGCCCCAGACTAAACGCAGGCACCGGGGAGCTGTTTTTT

J gene: TRBJ2-1
clone size: .
V gene: TRBV6-4
D gene: TRBD2
CDR3 protein: CASSASGHSYNEQFF
CDR3 DNA: TGTGCCAGCAGCGCTAGCGGGCACTCCTACAATGAGCAGTTCTTC

J gene: TRBJ2-1
clone size: .
V gene: TRBV5-6
D gene: .
CDR3 protein: CASSLSRVGEQFF
CDR3 DNA: TGTGCCAGCAGCCTGTCGAGGGTCGGTGAGCAGTTCTTC

J gene: TRBJ2-1
clone size: .
V gene: TRBV19
D gene: TRBD2
CDR3 protein: CASRHHSGGSYNEQFF
CDR3 DNA: TGTGCCAGTAGACACCATAGCGGGGGCTCCTACAATGAGCAGTTCTTC

J gene: TRBJ2-1
clone size: .
V gene: TRBV19
D gene: TRBD2
CDR3 protein: CASSSQPSGRAGEQFF
CDR3 DNA: TGTGCCAGTAGTTCCCAACCTAGCGGGAGGGCCGGGGAGCAGTTCTTC

J gene: TRBJ1-1
clone size: .
V gene: TRBV7-9
D gene: TRBD1
CDR3 protein: CASSLAQGWTEAFF
CDR3 DNA: TGTGCCAGCAGCTTAGCACAGGGGTGGACTGAAGCTTTCTTT

J gene: TRBJ1-1
clone size: .
V gene: TRBV18
D gene: TRBD1
CDR3 protein: CASSHTQGANTEAFF
CDR3 DNA: TGTGCCAGCTCGCATACACAGGGGGCCAACACTGAAGCTTTCTTT

J gene: TRBJ1-4
clone size: .
V gene: TRBV5-6
D gene: TRBD1
CDR3 protein: CASSLGQGRSEKLFF
CDR3 DNA: TGTGCCAGCAGCTTGGGACAGGGTCGGAGTGAAAAACTGTTTTTT

J gene: TRBJ1-1
clone size: .
V gene: TRBV6-5
D gene: .
CDR3 protein: CASTRKGAGTEAFF
CDR3 DNA: TGTGCCAGCACCCGGAAAGGGGCAGGCACTGAAGCTTTCTTT

J gene: TRBJ2-5
clone size: few
V gene: TRBV29-1
D gene: .
CDR3 protein: CSVETRQIRVQETQYF
CDR3 DNA: TGCAGCGTGGAAACTAGGCAGATACGCGTTCAAGAGACCCAGTACTTC

J gene: TRBJ2-7
clone size: .
V gene: TRBV7-3
D gene: .
CDR3 protein: CASSPFAGNYEQYF
CDR3 DNA: TGTGCCAGCAGCCCATTCGCAGGAAACTACGAGCAGTACTTC

J gene: TRBJ2-3
clone size: .
V gene: TRBV4-2
D gene: .
CDR3 protein: CASSQGRTNVGTDTQYF
CDR3 DNA: TGTGCCAGCAGCCAAGGCAGGACTAACGTGGGCACAGATACGCAGTATTTT

J gene: TRBJ2-1
clone size: .
V gene: TRBV7-6
D gene: TRBD2
CDR3 protein: CASSLRSWTSGHNEQFF
CDR3 DNA: TGTGCCAGCAGCCTCAGAAGTTGGACTAGCGGTCACAATGAGCAGTTCTTC

J gene: TRBJ2-7
clone size: .
V gene: TRBV4-1
D gene: .
CDR3 protein: CASSSVSEQYF
CDR3 DNA: TGCGCCAGCAGTTCGGTGTCGGAGCAGTACTTC

J gene: TRBJ2-2
clone size: .
V gene: TRBV11-1
D gene: TRBD2
CDR3 protein: CASSSSGGGSNTGELFF
CDR3 DNA: TGTGCCAGCAGCTCCTCGGGCGGGGGGTCTAACACCGGGGAGCTGTTTTTT

J gene: TRBJ1-5
clone size: .
V gene: TRBV18
D gene: TRBD1
CDR3 protein: CASSELTGSSNQPQHF
CDR3 DNA: TGTGCCAGCTCTGAACTGACAGGGAGTAGCAATCAGCCCCAGCATTTT

J gene: TRBJ2-5
clone size: .
V gene: TRBV7-8
D gene: TRBD2
CDR3 protein: CASSYRGTSGGGTQYF
CDR3 DNA: TGTGCCAGCAGCTATCGAGGGACTAGCGGGGGAGGTACCCAGTACTTC

J gene: TRBJ2-1
clone size: .
V gene: TRBV7-3
D gene: TRBD1
CDR3 protein: CASSSGQGLNEQFF
CDR3 DNA: TGTGCCAGCAGTTCTGGACAGGGACTCAATGAGCAGTTCTTC

J gene: TRBJ2-1
clone size: .
V gene: TRBV11-3
D gene: TRBD1
CDR3 protein: CASSLTGGISYNEQFF
CDR3 DNA: TGTGCCAGCAGCCTAACAGGGGGCATTTCCTACAATGAGCAGTTCTTC

J gene: TRBJ2-1
clone size: .
V gene: TRBV21-1
D gene: .
CDR3 protein: CASTRKREGFF
CDR3 DNA: TGTGCCAGCACCAGGAAGCGGGAGGGGTTCTTC

J gene: TRBJ1-2
clone size: .
V gene: TRBV18
D gene: TRBD1
CDR3 protein: CASSRDTTGAYRYTF
CDR3 DNA: TGTGCCAGCTCCCGAGATACGACAGGGGCGTATCGCTACACCTTC

J gene: TRBJ2-7
clone size: .
V gene: TRBV7-9
D gene: .
CDR3 protein: CASSLAAGEQYF
CDR3 DNA: TGTGCCAGCAGCTTAGCGGCGGGGGAGCAGTACTTC

J gene: TRBJ1-5
clone size: .
V gene: TRBV28
D gene: .
CDR3 protein: CASRSTGDFNQPQHF
CDR3 DNA: TGTGCCAGCAGATCAACCGGGGACTTTAATCAGCCCCAGCATTTT

J gene: TRBJ1-2
clone size: .
V gene: TRBV7-3
D gene: .
CDR3 protein: CASSVNAQGRVVF
CDR3 DNA: TGTGCCAGCAGCGTCAACGCACAGGGAAGGGTGGTCTTC

J gene: TRBJ2-7
clone size: .
V gene: TRBV11-2
D gene: .
CDR3 protein: CASSLGATYEQYF
CDR3 DNA: TGTGCCAGCAGCTTAGGGGCGACCTACGAGCAGTACTTC

J gene: TRBJ1-6
clone size: .
V gene: TRBV4-2
D gene: TRBD1
CDR3 protein: CASSQDIRGRGRLCLHF
CDR3 DNA: TGTGCCAGCAGCCAAGATATCAGGGGCAGGGGGCGCTTGTGTCTCCACTTT

J gene: TRBJ2-7
clone size: .
V gene: TRBV5-1
D gene: TRBD2
CDR3 protein: CASSLVLAGAGDEQYF
CDR3 DNA: TGCGCCAGCAGCTTAGTCCTAGCGGGAGCAGGTGACGAGCAGTACTTC